Following are 19 T cell receptor beta chains from one sample sequenced in a study of blood T cell repertoires in COVID-19. The protocol was immunoSEQ multiplex PCR, while the TCRdb copy is restricted to in-frame clones and leaves out a portion. In the table there are 150,000 or so clones, approximately 83% of which are singletons. The specimen sequenced was peripheral blood. These TCRs come from a woman in her sixties or seventies with acute or convalescent COVID-19.

V usage is TRBV5-6 and J usage is TRBJ2-2; D is unclear. CDR1 SGHDT and CDR2 YYEEEE come from the germline V gene. The CDR3 extends over 13 amino acids. V lost 0 bases, J lost 5 bases, and 5 bases lay in between. DNA for the CDR3: TGTGCCAGCAGCTTGGCCCCGACCGGGGAGCTGTTTTTT. It translates to CASSLAPTGELFF. The whole variable domain, filled in from reference TRBV5-6 and TRBJ2-2, reads DAGVTQSPTHLIKTRGQQVTLRCSPKSGHDTVSWYQQALGQGPQFIFQYYEEEERQRGNFPDRFSGHQFPNYSSELNVNALLLGDSALYLCASSLAPTGELFFGEGSRLTVL.

The table lists this clone with a count of one. The rearrangement links TRBV11-1 to TRBJ2-7; TRBD1 matches at 9 bases. CDR1 SGHAT and CDR2 FQDESV come from the germline V gene (reference sequence). CDR3 length: 13 amino acids. With 5 bases clipped from V and 2 bases from J, the junction kept 1 base outside the gene matches. The chain's CDR3 is CASSNRGPYEQYF. CDR3 nucleotides: TGTGCCAGCAGCAACAGGGGGCCCTACGAGCAGTACTTC.

The chain has TRBV28 and TRBJ2-3; perhaps TRBD2 as D (5 bases). V was pared by 9 bases and J by 0 bases, with 10 bases between. The CDR3 has 13 amino acids. Germline V CDR1 and CDR2: MDHEN, SYDVKM. Written as DNA, the CDR3 is TGTGCCAGTGGGGAGTTTAGCACAGATACGCAGTATTTT. Its protein product is CASGEFSTDTQYF. Combining the CDR3 with reference TRBV28 and TRBJ2-3 gives the whole variable domain DVKVTQSSRYLVKRTGEKVFLECVQDMDHENMFWYRQDPGLGLRLIYFSYDVKMKEKGDIPEGYSVSREKKERFSLILESASTNQTSMYLCASGEFSTDTQYFGPGTRLTVL.

The rearrangement links TRBV5-1 to TRBJ2-3; 10 positions agree with TRBD2. Germline V gene lookup returns CDR1 SGHRS and CDR2 YFSETQ. This CDR3 is 16 amino acids long. The V segment lost 2 bases and the J segment 6 bases; nucleotides outside the gene matches: 9. CDR3 bases: TGCGCCAGCAGCTTCAGACTAGCGGGCCTCACGGATACGCAGTATTTT. It translates to CASSFRLAGLTDTQYF.

This chain uses TRBV28 with TRBJ1-1; 7 bases align to TRBD1. CDR1 MDHEN and CDR2 SYDVKM come from the germline V gene. The CDR3 sequence is 14 residues long. J was trimmed by 4 bases and V by 6 bases; bases with no gene match: 8. For the CDR3, the DNA is TGTGCCAGCAGCTCGTACAGGGGAAGCACTGAAGCTTTCTTT. This translates into CASSSYRGSTEAFF.

V gene TRBV19 combines with J gene TRBJ2-1; D is perhaps TRBD1 (6 bases). This CDR3 is built from 15 residues. Trimming cost V 3 bases and J 6 bases, with 15 bases left between them. Germline V gives CDR1 LNHDA, CDR2 SQIVND (reference sequence). The CDR3 protein is CASSIRQGWGNEQFF. CDR3 nucleotides: TGTGCCAGTAGTATTCGGCAGGGGTGGGGCAATGAGCAGTTCTTC.

V usage is TRBV19 and J usage is TRBJ2-4; 8 bases line up with TRBD2. Germline V gene data show CDR1 as LNHDA and CDR2 as SQIVND (reference sequence). With 6 bases clipped from V and 4 bases from J, the junction kept 2 bases outside the gene matches. The CDR3 has 13 amino acids. The CDR3 DNA reads TGTGCCAGTAGCGGGAGGGAAAAAAACATTCAGTACTTC. It codes for CASSGREKNIQYF. Complete variable domain (other parts from reference TRBV19 and TRBJ2-4): DGGITQSPKYLFRKEGQNVTLSCEQNLNHDAMYWYRQDPGQGLRLIYYSQIVNDFQKGDIAEGYSVSREKKESFPLTVTSAQKNPTAFYLCASSGREKNIQYFGAGTRLSVL.

This chain uses TRBV4-2 with TRBJ2-3; no firm D call. Deletions cut 0 bases from V and 7 bases from J, with 5 bases between. The germline CDR1 and CDR2 sequences are LGHNA and YNFKEQ. The CDR3 covers 12 residues. The CDR3 reads CASSQDEYTQYF. DNA for the CDR3: TGTGCCAGCAGCCAAGATGAGTATACGCAGTATTTT.

V usage is TRBV7-9 and J usage is TRBJ1-1; D call uncertain. V was pared by 5 bases and J by 5 bases, with 6 bases between. Looked up from germline, CDR1 is SEHNR and CDR2 is FQNEAQ (reference sequence). The CDR3 runs to 11 residues. CDR3 residues: CASSTYTEAFF. The CDR3 region has the DNA TGTGCCAGCAGCACCTATACTGAAGCTTTCTTT.

This chain uses TRBV20-1 with TRBJ2-5, with 8 bases that match TRBD1. The CDR3 consists of 15 residues. Unmatched junction bases numbered 10, after V lost 3 bases and J lost 4 bases. Germline V gene data show CDR1 as DFQATT and CDR2 as SNEGSKA (reference sequence). The CDR3 spells CSASFRQGNRETQYF. CDR3 nucleotide sequence: TGCAGTGCTAGTTTCCGACAGGGGAATCGAGAGACCCAGTACTTC.

This clone was observed a single time. The chain joins TRBV4-1 to TRBJ2-1, with TRBD2 matching over 12 bases. Per the germline V gene, CDR1 is MGHRA and CDR2 is YSYEKL. Unmatched junction bases numbered 4, after V lost 4 bases and J lost 0 bases. This CDR3 has 17 residues. For the CDR3, the DNA is TGCGCCAGCAGCCGAGGACTAGCGGGAATCTCCTACAATGAGCAGTTCTTC. It translates to CASSRGLAGISYNEQFF.

The chain couples TRBV14 to TRBJ2-7; 14 bases map to TRBD2. With 4 bases clipped from V and 4 bases from J, the junction kept 6 bases outside the gene matches. The CDR3 is made up of 16 amino acids. Germline CDR1 SGHDN, CDR2 FVKESK. In nucleotides, the CDR3 is TGTGCCAGCAGCCTACGGACTAGCGGGAGGATATACGAGCAGTACTTC. It yields the protein CASSLRTSGRIYEQYF.

The chain uses TRBV30 and TRBJ1-1; no reliable D call. V shed 0 bases and J shed 8 bases, with 10 bases lying between them. The V gene's germline CDR1 is GTSNPN and CDR2 SVGIG (reference sequence). The length of the CDR3 is 12 residues. CDR3 DNA sequence: TGTGCCTGGAGTGTCTCCAGGTCGGAAGCTTTCTTT. Translating gives CAWSVSRSEAFF.

The chain combines TRBV2 with TRBJ2-7; D call uncertain. Germline V lookup: CDR1 SNHLY, CDR2 FYNNEI. This CDR3 spans 12 amino acids. Between the trimmed V and J ends, which lost 5 bases and 3 bases, there was a span of 8 bases. The CDR3 sequence: CASSLENYEQYF. The CDR3 nucleotides are TGTGCCAGCAGTTTGGAGAACTACGAGCAGTACTTC.

The CDR3 loop reads CASTIGQTTEAFF. In nucleotides, the CDR3 is TGTGCCAGTACCATAGGACAGACGACTGAAGCTTTCTTT. The J gene is TRBJ1-1, the V gene TRBV19, with D possibly being TRBD1 (6 bases). The CDR3 consists of 13 residues. The germline CDR1 and CDR2 sequences are LNHDA and SQIVND (reference sequence). V was cut by 7 bases and J by 5 bases, with 14 bases left in between.

This clone showed up just a few times. The V and J genes are TRBV27 and TRBJ1-1, with D possibly matching TRBD1 (6 bases). The V gene lost 7 bases and the J gene lost 1 base, with 16 bases spanning the gap. Germline assignment: CDR1 MNHEY and CDR2 SMNVEV (reference sequence). The CDR3 runs 15 residues. CDR3 sequence reads: CASTSLGTSNTEAFF. CDR3 nucleotides: TGTGCCAGCACCTCTCTTGGGACATCGAACACTGAAGCTTTCTTT.

The rearrangement joins TRBV27 to TRBJ1-6; TRBD1 matches at 7 bases. Germline V gene lookup returns CDR1 MNHEY and CDR2 SMNVEV (reference sequence). The CDR3 is 14 residues long. The V and J ends lost 5 bases and 10 bases, in that order; junction bases with no gene match: 8. The CDR3 sequence: CASSLPGQTSPLHF. The CDR3, as DNA: TGTGCCAGCAGTCTTCCGGGACAGACCTCACCCCTCCACTTT.

J is TRBJ2-3 and V is TRBV29-1; 9 nucleotides align to TRBD2. V lost 6 bases to trimming and J lost 3 bases; unmatched junction nucleotides: 4. This CDR3 region has 13 residues. Germline loops: CDR1 SQVTM, CDR2 ANQGSEA. The CDR3 DNA follows: TGCAGCGTGACTAGCGGAGGAACAGATACGCAGTATTTT. Amino acid sequence: CSVTSGGTDTQYF.

This rearrangement joins TRBV6-6 to TRBJ1-2; D is unresolved. The CDR3 sequence is 12 residues long. Germline CDR1 MNHNY, CDR2 SVGAGI (reference sequence). V lost 2 bases to trimming and J lost 8 bases, with 9 bases between them. CDR3 coding DNA: TGTGCCAGCAGTTACGTGGAGAAGGGCTACACCTTC. Translated, it gives CASSYVEKGYTF.